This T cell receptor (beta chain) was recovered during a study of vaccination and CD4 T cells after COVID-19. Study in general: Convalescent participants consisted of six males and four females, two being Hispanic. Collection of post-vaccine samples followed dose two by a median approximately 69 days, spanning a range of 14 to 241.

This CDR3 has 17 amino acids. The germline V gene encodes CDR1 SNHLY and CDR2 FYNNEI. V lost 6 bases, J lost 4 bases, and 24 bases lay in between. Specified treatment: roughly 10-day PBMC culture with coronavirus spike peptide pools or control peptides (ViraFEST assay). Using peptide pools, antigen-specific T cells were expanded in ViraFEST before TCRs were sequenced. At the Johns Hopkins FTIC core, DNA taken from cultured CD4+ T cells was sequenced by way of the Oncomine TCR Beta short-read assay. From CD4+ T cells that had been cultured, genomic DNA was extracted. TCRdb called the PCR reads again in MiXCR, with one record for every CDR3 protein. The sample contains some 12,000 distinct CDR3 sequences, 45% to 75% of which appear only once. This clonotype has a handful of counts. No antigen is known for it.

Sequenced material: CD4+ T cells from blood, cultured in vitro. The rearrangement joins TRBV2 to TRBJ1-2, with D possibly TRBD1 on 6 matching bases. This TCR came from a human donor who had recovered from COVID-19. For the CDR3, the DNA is TGTGCCAGCAGAAGTCCTGGGGTCAGGGGCGAAAGCTATGGCTACACCTTC. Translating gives CASRSPGVRGESYGYTF.